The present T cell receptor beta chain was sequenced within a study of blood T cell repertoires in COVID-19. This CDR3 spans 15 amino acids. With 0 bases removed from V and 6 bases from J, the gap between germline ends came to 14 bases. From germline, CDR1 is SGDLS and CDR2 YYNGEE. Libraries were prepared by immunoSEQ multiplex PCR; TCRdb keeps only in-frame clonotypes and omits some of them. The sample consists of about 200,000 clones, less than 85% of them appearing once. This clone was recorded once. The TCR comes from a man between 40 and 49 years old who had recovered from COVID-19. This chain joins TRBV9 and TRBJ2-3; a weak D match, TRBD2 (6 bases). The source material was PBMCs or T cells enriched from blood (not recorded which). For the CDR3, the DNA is TGTGCCAGCAGCGTAGCGGGAGCTCCCTTGGATACGCAGTATTTT. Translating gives CASSVAGAPLDTQYF.